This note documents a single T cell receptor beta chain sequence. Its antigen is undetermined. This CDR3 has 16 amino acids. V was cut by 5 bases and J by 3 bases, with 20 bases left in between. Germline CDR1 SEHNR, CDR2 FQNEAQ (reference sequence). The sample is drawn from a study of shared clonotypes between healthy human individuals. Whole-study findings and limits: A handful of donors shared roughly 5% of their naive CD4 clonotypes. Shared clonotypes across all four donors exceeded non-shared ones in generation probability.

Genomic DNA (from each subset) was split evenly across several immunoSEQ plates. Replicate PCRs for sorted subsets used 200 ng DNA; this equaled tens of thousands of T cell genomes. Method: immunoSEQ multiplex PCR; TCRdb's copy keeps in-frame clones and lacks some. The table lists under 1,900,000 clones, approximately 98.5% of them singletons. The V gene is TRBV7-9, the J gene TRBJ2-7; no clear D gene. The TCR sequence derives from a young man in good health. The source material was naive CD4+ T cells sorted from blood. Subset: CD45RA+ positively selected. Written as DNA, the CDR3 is TGTGCCAGCAGCCCTACTGGACGCCTTACTCTCTACGAGCAGTACTTC. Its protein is CASSPTGRLTLYEQYF.